Sequencing of this T cell receptor beta chain was carried out in a study of T cells in Graves' hyperthyroidism and ophthalmopathy. General observations from the study: Peripheral blood also featured most of the thyroid clonotypes expanded above 0.001.

Active moderate-to-severe ophthalmopathy, Clinical Activity Score at least 3, NOSPECS at least 4, under 3 months' duration. Uncontrolled infections, other autoimmune diseases, pregnancy or lactation led to exclusion of patients. Authors of the study amplified TCR beta CDR3 regions from RNA transcripts. Carried out on the TCR CDR3, a first-round RT-PCR used the HTBI primer set. TCRdb used MiXCR to reprocess the multiplex PCR reads, holding one entry per CDR3 protein. The table has hundreds of thousands of distinct CDR3 sequences, more than 12% seen once. Comment on this clonotype: Antigen unknown.

V lost 2 bases to trimming and J lost 5 bases, with 9 bases between them. CDR3 size: 14 residues. CDR1 is KGHDR and CDR2 is SFDVKD in the germline V gene. The chain recombines TRBV24-1 with TRBJ2-1, with D unresolved. The TCR originated in a woman aged 45-59 years with Graves' ophthalmopathy. Material: blood. This CDR3 reads CATSDSPVDNEQFF. CDR3 bases: TGTGCCACCAGTGATTCCCCAGTCGACAATGAGCAGTTCTTC.